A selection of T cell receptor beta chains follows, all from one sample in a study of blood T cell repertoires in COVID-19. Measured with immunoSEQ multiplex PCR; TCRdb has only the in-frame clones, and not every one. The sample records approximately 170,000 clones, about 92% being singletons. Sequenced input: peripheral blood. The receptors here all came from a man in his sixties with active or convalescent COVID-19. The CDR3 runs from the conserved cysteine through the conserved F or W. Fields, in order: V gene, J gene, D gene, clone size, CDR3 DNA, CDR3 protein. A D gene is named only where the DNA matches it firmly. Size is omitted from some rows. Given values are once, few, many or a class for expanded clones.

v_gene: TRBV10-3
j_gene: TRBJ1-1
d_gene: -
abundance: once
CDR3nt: TGTGCCATCAGTCCCCGGACACAGAACACTGAAGCTTTCTTT
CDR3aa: CAISPRTQNTEAFF

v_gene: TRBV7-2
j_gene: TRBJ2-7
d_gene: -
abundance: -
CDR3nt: TGTGCCAGCAGCTTAGAGAGGGACTACGAGCAGTACTTC
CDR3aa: CASSLERDYEQYF

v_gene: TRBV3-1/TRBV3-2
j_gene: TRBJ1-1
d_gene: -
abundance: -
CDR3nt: TGTGCCAGCAGCCAAGTCCGCCCTGGCATGAACACTGAAGCTTTCTTT
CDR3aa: CASSQVRPGMNTEAFF

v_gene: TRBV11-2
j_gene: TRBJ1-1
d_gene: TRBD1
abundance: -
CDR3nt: TGTGCCAGCAGCTTAAGGACAGGGAACACTGAAGCTTTCTTT
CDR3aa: CASSLRTGNTEAFF

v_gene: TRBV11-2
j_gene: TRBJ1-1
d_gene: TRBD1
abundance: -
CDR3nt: TGTGCCAGCAGCTCCCTGACAGGGGTAAATACTGAAGCTTTCTTT
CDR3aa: CASSSLTGVNTEAFF

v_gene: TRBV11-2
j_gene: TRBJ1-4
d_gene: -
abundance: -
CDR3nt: TGTGCCAGCAGCTTACGGCCAGGGGCCCCCCCTAGAAGTGCTGAAAAACTGTTTTTT
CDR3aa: CASSLRPGAPPRSAEKLFF

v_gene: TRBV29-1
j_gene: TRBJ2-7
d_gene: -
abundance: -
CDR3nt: TGCAGCGCTATAACAGGGGAGGCCTACGAGCAGTACTTC
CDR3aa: CSAITGEAYEQYF

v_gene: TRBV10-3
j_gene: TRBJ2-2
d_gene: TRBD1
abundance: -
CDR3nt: TGTGCCACCAACTTAGGACAGGGAGTTTCGACCGGGGAGCTGTTTTTT
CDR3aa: CATNLGQGVSTGELFF

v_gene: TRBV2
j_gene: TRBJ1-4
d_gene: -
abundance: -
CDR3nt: TGTGCCAGCAGTGAAGCGGGAAGCAGGGGTCGGGAAAAACTGTTTTTT
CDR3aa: CASSEAGSRGREKLFF

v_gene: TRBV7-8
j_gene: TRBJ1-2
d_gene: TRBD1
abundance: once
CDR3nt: TGTGCCAGCAGCCCCCGGGACAGAACTAACTATGGCTACACCTTC
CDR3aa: CASSPRDRTNYGYTF

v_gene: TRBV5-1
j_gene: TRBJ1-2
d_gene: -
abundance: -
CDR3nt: TGCGCCAGCAGGCTCCTGGGGGAGGACTATGGCTACACCTTC
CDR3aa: CASRLLGEDYGYTF